What follows are 26 T cell receptor beta chains derived from one specimen sequenced in a study of blood T cell repertoires in COVID-19. The assay was immunoSEQ multiplex PCR, and TCRdb's table has in-frame clones only and misses some. The sample holds 350,000 to 450,000 clones, more than 80% seen once. Sequenced input: peripheral blood. The origin of the receptors is a man aged 35 to 55 with acute or convalescent COVID-19.

This clone came up a few times. The chain employs TRBV27 and TRBJ2-1; maybe TRBD1 (6 bases). This CDR3 comprises 15 residues. Germline V gene lookup returns CDR1 MNHEY and CDR2 SMNVEV (reference sequence). Trimming removed 3 bases from V and 2 bases from J, with 11 bases in between. CDR3 in DNA: TGTGCCAGCAGTTTGAGGGGGTGGGCCTACAATGAGCAGTTCTTC. Amino acid sequence: CASSLRGWAYNEQFF.

This chain links TRBV5-1 with TRBJ1-4, with D unclear. This CDR3 is built from 15 residues. Per germline, CDR1 SGHRS and CDR2 YFSETQ. V was clipped by 0 bases and J by 9 bases, with 15 bases between them. The CDR3 sequence: CASSLEAGRSKKLFF. The CDR3 bases are TGCGCCAGCAGCTTGGAGGCGGGCAGGTCGAAAAAACTGTTTTTT.

The chain uses TRBV4-1 and TRBJ2-3; 9 nucleotides line up with TRBD2. With 3 bases clipped from V and 0 bases from J, the junction kept 4 bases outside the gene matches. This CDR3 has 16 amino acids. CDR1 is MGHRA, CDR2 YSYEKL, per germline. The CDR3 nucleotides are TGCGCCAGCAGCCACAAAGCGGGAGGCAGCACAGATACGCAGTATTTT. Translated, it gives CASSHKAGGSTDTQYF.

The chain recombines TRBV18 with TRBJ2-3; TRBD1 matches 7 bases. From germline, CDR1 is KGHSH and CDR2 LQKENI. The J segment lost 0 bases and the V segment lost 0 bases, leaving 0 bases of the junction unmatched. The CDR3 contains 15 residues. CDR3: CASSPPGQSTDTQYF. The CDR3, as DNA: TGTGCCAGCTCACCACCGGGACAGAGCACAGATACGCAGTATTTT.

V gene TRBV28 combines with J gene TRBJ1-5; 9 bases line up with TRBD1. J lost 4 bases, V lost 4 bases, and 11 bases had no gene match. This CDR3 comprises 17 residues. Germline CDR1 MDHEN, CDR2 SYDVKM. In DNA, the CDR3 is TGTGCCAGCAGTTCATTCTCCGGGACAGGGAGAAATCAGCCCCAGCATTTT. This sequence encodes CASSSFSGTGRNQPQHF.

This clone was recorded only once. The V call is TRBV19, the J call TRBJ1-5, with D possibly TRBD1 on 5 matching bases. CDR1 is LNHDA and CDR2 is SQIVND in the germline V gene (reference sequence). The V and J ends lost 1 base and 5 bases respectively, with 12 bases between them. The CDR3 is 15 residues long. CDR3 bases: TGTGCCAGTAGTATAGCTACAGGACCCGATCAGCCCCAGCATTTT. This translates into CASSIATGPDQPQHF.

The V gene is TRBV10-3, the J gene TRBJ1-2, with 11 nucleotides matching TRBD1. Trimming removed 6 bases from V and 8 bases from J; junction bases left unmatched: 14. Germline CDR1 reads ENHRY; CDR2 reads SYGVKD. CDR3 size: 16 residues. CDR3 in amino acids: CAISVQGSGQGAGYTF. The CDR3 nucleotides are TGTGCCATCAGCGTCCAGGGTAGCGGACAGGGGGCGGGCTACACCTTC.

The count of this clone is one. V is TRBV5-1 and J is TRBJ2-7, with 10 positions matching TRBD1. The length of the CDR3 is 16 residues. Germline trimming cut 3 bases from V and 2 bases from J; bases unmatched to any gene: 8. Germline loops: CDR1 SGHRS, CDR2 YFSETQ. CDR3 protein: CASSWRGQGSTYEQYF. CDR3 DNA sequence: TGCGCCAGCAGCTGGAGGGGACAGGGGAGTACCTACGAGCAGTACTTC.

V is TRBV4-1 and J is TRBJ1-2; D call uncertain. V was trimmed by 1 base and J by 5 bases, leaving 14 bases between them. Germline V gene data show CDR1 as MGHRA and CDR2 as YSYEKL. CDR3 size: 15 residues. In DNA, the CDR3 is TGCGCCAGCAGCCAAGGGCGGGCAGAATCTTATGGCTACACCTTC. Its translation: CASSQGRAESYGYTF.

The chain joins TRBV6-5 to TRBJ1-2; weak D call: TRBD1 (6 bases). CDR3 length: 13 residues. In germline, CDR1 is MNHEY, CDR2 SVGAGI. Trimming took off 6 bases at V and 4 bases at J, with 12 bases between the two ends. CDR3 sequence reads: CASRFTGSYGYTF. As DNA, the CDR3 is TGTGCCAGCAGATTTACAGGGTCCTATGGCTACACCTTC.

This chain uses TRBV7-8 with TRBJ2-3; 10 bases fit TRBD2. Looked up from germline, CDR1 is SGHVS and CDR2 is FQNEAQ. The length of the CDR3 is 16 residues. V was pared by 5 bases and J by 6 bases, with 11 bases of the junction left unmatched. The CDR3 sequence is CASSKEGLAGADTQYF. The CDR3 nucleotides are TGTGCCAGCAGCAAAGAGGGGCTAGCGGGGGCGGATACGCAGTATTTT. The entire variable domain, with the rest obtained from reference TRBV7-8 and TRBJ2-3, is as follows: GAGVSQSPRYKVAKRGQDVALRCDPISGHVSLFWYQQALGQGPEFLTYFQNEAQLDKSGLPSDRFFAERPEGSVSTLKIQRTQQEDSAVYLCASSKEGLAGADTQYFGPGTRLTVL.

This chain connects TRBV7-9 to TRBJ1-5, with unresolved D. From germline, CDR1 is SEHNR and CDR2 FQNEAQ (reference sequence). V was trimmed by 5 bases and J by 6 bases, leaving 17 bases between them. The CDR3 totals 15 residues. The CDR3 DNA is TGTGCCAGCAGCCCCGGATACGACGGGAGTCAGCCCCAGCATTTT. It specifies CASSPGYDGSQPQHF.

The rearrangement joins TRBV3-1 (or the pseudogene TRBV3-2) to TRBJ2-2; possibly TRBD2 for D (6 bases). Deletions cut 3 bases from V and 4 bases from J, with 15 bases between. Per germline, CDR1 LGHDT and CDR2 YNNKEL (reference sequence). The CDR3 is 16 amino acids. The CDR3 reads CASSHLLAIRTGELFF. Written as DNA, the CDR3 is TGTGCCAGCAGCCACCTCCTAGCGATCCGCACCGGGGAGCTGTTTTTT.

The chain has TRBV5-1 and TRBJ1-1; a possible D gene is TRBD1 (5 bases). The germline gives CDR1 SGHRS, CDR2 YFSETQ. V lost 3 bases and J 6 bases, leaving 15 bases between the germline ends. This CDR3 region has 14 residues. CDR3 sequence reads: CASSYAPGLPEAFF. For the CDR3, the DNA is TGCGCCAGCAGCTATGCCCCAGGGTTGCCTGAAGCTTTCTTT.

This chain uses TRBV7-8 with TRBJ1-5; the D is unclear. Trimming took off 3 bases at V and 0 bases at J, with 15 bases between the two ends. The CDR3 has 17 residues. From germline, CDR1 is SGHVS and CDR2 FQNEAQ. Written as DNA, the CDR3 is TGTGCCAGCAGCTTGCGTGAGGGCGCTTTTAGCAATCAGCCCCAGCATTTT. This translates into CASSLREGAFSNQPQHF.

V usage is TRBV7-9 and J usage is TRBJ2-5, with D possibly being TRBD1 (6 bases). This CDR3 spans 13 amino acids. The germline V gene encodes CDR1 SEHNR and CDR2 FQNEAQ (reference sequence). V lost 5 bases and J 7 bases, leaving 14 bases between the germline ends. CDR3 DNA: TGTGCCAGCAGCCACAGACAGGTCCGGACCCAGTACTTC. Translating gives CASSHRQVRTQYF. The whole variable domain, remainder taken from reference TRBV7-9 and TRBJ2-5, is DTGVSQNPRHKITKRGQNVTFRCDPISEHNRLYWYRQTLGQGPEFLTYFQNEAQLEKSRLLSDRFSAERPKGSFSTLEIQRTEQGDSAMYLCASSHRQVRTQYFGPGTRLLVL.

The chain recombines TRBV19 with TRBJ1-5; D uncertain. The CDR3 is made up of 13 amino acids. Trimming took 5 bases from V and 9 from J, leaving 14 bases between them. The germline V gene has CDR1 LNHDA and CDR2 SQIVND (reference sequence). CDR3 coding DNA: TGTGCCAGTAGTCTAACAGTGAGTTGGCCCCAGCATTTT. The encoded protein is CASSLTVSWPQHF.

The gene calls are TRBV12-5 and TRBJ1-5; D ambiguous. Trimming pared 6 bases from V and 0 bases from J, leaving 12 bases between. The CDR3 covers 15 residues. Germline V gene sequence: CDR1 LGHNT, CDR2 FRNRAP. The CDR3 region is CASGLPGFSNQPQHF. The CDR3 DNA follows: TGTGCTAGTGGACTACCGGGATTTAGCAATCAGCCCCAGCATTTT. Full variable domain (rest looked up from reference TRBV12-5 and TRBJ1-5): DARVTQTPRHKVTEMGQEVTMRCQPILGHNTVFWYRQTMMQGLELLAYFRNRAPLDDSGMPKDRFSAEMPDATLATLKIQPSEPRDSAVYFCASGLPGFSNQPQHFGDGTRLSIL.

The rearrangement uses TRBV5-6 and TRBJ1-6; tentatively, D is TRBD1 (6 bases). From germline, CDR1 is SGHDT and CDR2 YYEEEE. This CDR3 has 15 amino acids. Trimming took 0 bases from V and 8 from J, leaving 12 bases between them. CDR3 bases: TGTGCCAGCAGCTTGGTACAGGGTTTGGATTCACCCCTCCACTTT. This codes for CASSLVQGLDSPLHF.

V usage is TRBV11-2 and J usage is TRBJ1-2; D call uncertain. The germline V gene encodes CDR1 SGHAT and CDR2 FQNNGV. The V and J ends lost 0 bases and 2 bases respectively, with 13 bases between them. CDR3 length: 16 residues. CDR3 loop: CASSLDLSTPNYGYTF. As DNA, the CDR3 is TGTGCCAGCAGCTTAGATCTTTCTACGCCCAACTATGGCTACACCTTC.

This clone is a singleton in its sample. The rearrangement joins TRBV15 to TRBJ2-1; D perhaps matches TRBD2 (5 bases). V shed 5 bases and J shed 1 base, with 15 bases lying between them. The CDR3 totals 16 residues. CDR1 and CDR2 from the germline V gene are LNHNV and YYDKDF (reference sequence). The CDR3 sequence: CATSGRGRGSYNEQFF. The CDR3 coding sequence is TGTGCCACCAGCGGACGGGGTAGAGGTTCCTACAATGAGCAGTTCTTC.

The genes are TRBV19 and TRBJ1-2, with D possibly being TRBD1 (6 bases). V lost 0 bases and J 5 bases, leaving 19 bases between the germline ends. CDR3 size: 17 residues. The germline gives CDR1 LNHDA, CDR2 SQIVND (reference sequence). For the CDR3, the DNA is TGTGCCAGTAGTATAGATCTACGGACAGCCCAACGATATGGCTACACCTTC. Protein sequence: CASSIDLRTAQRYGYTF.

The chain has TRBV28 and TRBJ1-2; TRBD1 might be the D (6 bases). Germline CDR1 and CDR2: MDHEN and SYDVKM. The CDR3 loop spans 15 amino acids. The V end lost 4 bases, the J end lost 0 bases, and 12 bases lay between the germline ends. The CDR3 DNA sequence: TGTGCCAGCAGTTCGACAGGCTTAGCTAACTATGGCTACACCTTC. It yields the protein CASSSTGLANYGYTF.

The chain has TRBV27 and TRBJ2-1, with no clear D. In germline, CDR1 is MNHEY, CDR2 SMNVEV (reference sequence). There are 15 residues in the CDR3. Trimming took 5 bases from V and 5 from J, leaving 16 bases between them. The CDR3 nucleotides read TGTGCCAGCAGTCTGCGTGTCGGAGCGCACAATGAGCAGTTCTTC. Translation: CASSLRVGAHNEQFF.

The chain combines TRBV5-1 with TRBJ2-1; 11 bases line up with TRBD2. Germline V lookup: CDR1 SGHRS, CDR2 YFSETQ. CDR3 length: 16 residues. V gave up 1 base and J gave up 8 bases; unmatched junction bases: 8. CDR3 loop: CASSLTSGSYADEQFF. CDR3 coding DNA: TGCGCCAGCAGCTTGACTAGCGGGAGTTATGCCGATGAGCAGTTCTTC.

V and J are TRBV4-1 and TRBJ2-2, with D uncertain. This CDR3 has 17 amino acids. CDR1 and CDR2 from the germline V gene are MGHRA and YSYEKL. Trimming left V 3 bases short and J 2 bases short, with 16 bases between. The CDR3 DNA is TGCGCCAGCAGCCATCAACAGAGAAGAACCAACACCGGGGAGCTGTTTTTT. It yields the protein CASSHQQRRTNTGELFF.